The rows below give T cell receptor beta chains drawn from one sample of a study of OX40 agonist ivuxolimab in advanced cancers. Data came from immunoSEQ multiplex PCR; TCRdb stores just in-frame clones and leaves some out. This table has about 80,000 clones, 94% appearing once. Here the sequenced sample was CD4+ or CD8+ T cells sorted from blood, taken in a trial of the OX40 agonist ivuxolimab. The receptors stem from an adult with an advanced solid tumor such as melanoma, head and neck, liver or kidney cancer. Both conserved end residues are part of each CDR3. Fields, in order: V gene, CDR3 protein.

TRBV28,CASSSYRGQGQPQHF
TRBV14,CASSHKGTGTYEQYF
TRBV9,CASTPGSTDTQYF
TRBV30,CAWSPIAGGYTDTQYF
TRBV7-2,CASSEWESYNEQFF
TRBV27,CASSLWGLYNEQFF
TRBV28,CASSLSVTEAQDTIYF
TRBV21-1,CASSVREGGAKNQPQHF
TRBV27,CASGTTGANEKLFF
TRBV2,CASLRTEWTSGSTRGTDTQYF
TRBV15,CATSRAGQGNYNEQFF
TRBV11-2,CASSLGMNTEAFF
TRBV6-4,CASSTSGSLYNEQFF
TRBV9,CASSVGGREGDEQYF
TRBV2,CASIRAGQGTYGYTF
TRBV10-3,CAISEGSSGNTIYF
TRBV10-1,CASGQDRVNYEQYF
TRBV27,CASSLNPYRFADTQYF
TRBV29-1,CSVEVENISSYEQYF
TRBV4-1,CASTEGLAGAYEQYF
TRBV4-1,CASSQDRDGALAGGPRTGELFF
TRBV29-1,CSVPGGPSGELFF
TRBV19,CASSMGRFPSYEQYF
TRBV19,CASSIGRQNTDTQYF
TRBV9,CASSGEDVGWGGELFF
TRBV25-1,CASTKPGGGELFF
TRBV5-4,CASSTGQGAYEQYF
TRBV19,CASSMGLATQETQYF